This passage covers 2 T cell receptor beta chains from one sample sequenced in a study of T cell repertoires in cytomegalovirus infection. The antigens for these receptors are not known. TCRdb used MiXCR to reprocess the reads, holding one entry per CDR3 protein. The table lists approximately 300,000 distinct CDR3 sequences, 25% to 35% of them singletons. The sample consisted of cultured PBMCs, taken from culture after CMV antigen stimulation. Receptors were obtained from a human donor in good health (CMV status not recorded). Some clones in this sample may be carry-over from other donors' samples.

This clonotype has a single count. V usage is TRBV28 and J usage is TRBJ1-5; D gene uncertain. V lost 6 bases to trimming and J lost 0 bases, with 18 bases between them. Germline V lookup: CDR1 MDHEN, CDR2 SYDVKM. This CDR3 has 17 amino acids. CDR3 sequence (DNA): TGTGCCAGCAGCCGACTACTTGCAGTGAATAGCAATCAGCCCCAGCATTTT. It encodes CASSRLLAVNSNQPQHF.

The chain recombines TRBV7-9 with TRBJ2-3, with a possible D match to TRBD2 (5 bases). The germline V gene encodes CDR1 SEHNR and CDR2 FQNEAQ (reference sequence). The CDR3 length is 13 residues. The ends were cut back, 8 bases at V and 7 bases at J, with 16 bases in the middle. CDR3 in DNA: TGTGCCAGCGCCTACGGACCCGGGAATACGCAGTATTTT. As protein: CASAYGPGNTQYF.